This TCR beta chain comes out of a study of T cells expressing NK-cell markers (TCRdb year 2020). In the study overall: Seven to nine donors provided sorted CD3+CD56+NKG2C+, CD3+CD56+NKG2C- and CD3+CD56-NKG2C+ T-cell subsets, whose TCR beta-chain repertoires were profiled. Among the eight sequenced donors, only one was HCMV-seronegative, while the other seven were HCMV-seropositive. Libraries were sequenced as 2 x 150 bp reads on Illumina HiSeq 2000/2500, MiSeq or NextSeq. The eight sequenced donors were randomly selected healthy volunteers, three men and five women.

About this clonotype itself: The specificity of this receptor is unknown.

The listed sequencing device is Illumina HiSeq 2000. TCR beta cDNA libraries were prepared using 5'RACE template switching, which introduced a universal primer site and unique molecular identifiers. cDNA synthesis was primed from the TCR beta constant segment, followed by two successive PCR amplification steps. Per the original workflow: Reads were demultiplexed and grouped by UMI with MIGEC, and clonotypes were assembled and quantified with MiTCR. Only TCR cDNA sequences supported by at least two reads were kept to exclude erroneous sequences. The tcR package was used for downstream repertoire analysis, and clonotypes were matched across fractions by CDR3 nucleotide sequence plus V segment. VDJmatch was used to annotate antigen specificity against VDJdb, with one amino acid substitution in CDR3 allowed. TCRdb reprocessed the public reads and reports one entry per CDR3 protein sequence, without DNA. Clone size and V and J calls follow TCRdb, not the original study. Per the sample table, the count is about half a million distinct CDR3 sequences. The leading ten clones occupy over 1.3% of the sample.

The study at large found these results: Those dominant clonotypes were again the most abundant among CD3+CD56-NKG2C+ cells in several donors, at roughly 28.3-65%. In six donors, the dominant CD3+CD56+NKG2C+ clonotypes ranked among the top 10 CD8+ clonotypes, making up roughly 1.0-7.5% of CD8+ T cells. It remained unclear whether the expanded NKG2C-expressing T cell clones were specific for HCMV antigens.

A commercial ELISA kit detecting HCMV-specific IgG in serum was used to determine HCMV serostatus. Ficoll density gradient centrifugation was used to isolate peripheral blood mononuclear cells from blood. CDR1 and CDR2, looked up from the germline V gene, are MGHRA and YSYEKL. There are 18 amino acids in the CDR3, from cysteine to phenylalanine inclusive. A DNA sequence was not provided. The source of this sequence is a woman in her 50s in good health. Donor details come from another sample of the same person, matched by shared clones. Here the chain combines TRBV4-1 and TRBJ1-1. Sequencing was performed on blood T cells: a sorted CD56 or NKG2C T cell subset, CD4+ or CD8+ T cells, or bulk PBMC T cells (not recorded which). CDR3 sequence: CASSQPPEGWGLRTEAFF.